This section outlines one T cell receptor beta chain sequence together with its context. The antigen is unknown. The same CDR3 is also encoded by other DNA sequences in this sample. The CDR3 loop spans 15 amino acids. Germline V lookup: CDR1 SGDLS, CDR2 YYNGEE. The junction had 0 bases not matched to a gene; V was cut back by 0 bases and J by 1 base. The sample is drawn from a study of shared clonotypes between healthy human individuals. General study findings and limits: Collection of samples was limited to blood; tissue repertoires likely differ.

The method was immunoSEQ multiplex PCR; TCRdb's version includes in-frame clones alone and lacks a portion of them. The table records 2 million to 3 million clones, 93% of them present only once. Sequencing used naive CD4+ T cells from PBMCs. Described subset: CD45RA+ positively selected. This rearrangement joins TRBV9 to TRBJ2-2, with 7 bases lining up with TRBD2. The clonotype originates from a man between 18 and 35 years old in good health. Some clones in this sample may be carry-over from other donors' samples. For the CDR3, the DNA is TGTGCCAGCAGCGTAGCGGGAGGGAACACCGGGGAGCTGTTTTTT. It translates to CASSVAGGNTGELFF. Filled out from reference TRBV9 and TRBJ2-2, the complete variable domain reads DSGVTQTPKHLITATGQRVTLRCSPRSGDLSVYWYQQSLDQGLQFLIQYYNGEERAKGNILERFSAQQFPDLHSELNLSSLELGDSALYFCASSVAGGNTGELFFGEGSRLTVL.